This passage covers 21 T cell receptor beta chains from one sample sequenced in a study of blood T cell repertoires in COVID-19. Sequenced by immunoSEQ multiplex PCR; TCRdb stores in-frame clones only, minus some. Of about 47,000 clones in the sample, roughly 87% are singletons; the top ten hold approximately 2.9%. The sample taken for sequencing was peripheral blood. The source of these receptors is a man aged 50-59 years with active COVID-19.

The genes are TRBV5-8 and TRBJ2-3, with a weak D call TRBD1 (5 bases). Germline V gives CDR1 SGHTS, CDR2 YDEGEE. V lost 4 bases, J lost 2 bases, and 11 bases lay in between. This CDR3 spans 14 amino acids. In nucleotides, the CDR3 is TGTGCCAGCAGCCAGGGCTTTGCCACAGATACGCAGTATTTT. Residues: CASSQGFATDTQYF.

This chain uses TRBV6-6 with TRBJ2-5; 12 bases match TRBD2. The germline V gene encodes CDR1 MNHNY and CDR2 SVGAGI (reference sequence). V lost 8 bases and J lost 9; bases outside the gene matches: 16. The length of the CDR3 is 16 residues. The DNA of the CDR3 is TGTGCCAGCTCTCAACGGACTAGCGGGATAACCCTAGCCCAGTACTTC. It yields the protein CASSQRTSGITLAQYF.

This sequence joins TRBV7-3 and TRBJ2-3; possible D gene TRBD2, 6 bases. V was trimmed by 3 bases and J by 3 bases, leaving 7 bases between them. This CDR3 spans 13 amino acids. Germline CDR1 is SGHTA and CDR2 is FQGTGA. The CDR3 DNA is TGTGCCAGCAGCTTGGGGGGAACAGATACGCAGTATTTT. Translation: CASSLGGTDTQYF. The full variable domain, rest sourced from reference TRBV7-3 and TRBJ2-3, is GAGVSQTPSNKVTEKGKYVELRCDPISGHTALYWYRQSLGQGPEFLIYFQGTGAADDSGLPNDRFFAVRPEGSVSTLKIQRTERGDSAVYLCASSLGGTDTQYFGPGTRLTVL.

V and J are TRBV11-2 and TRBJ1-1; D uncertain. The CDR3 is 13 amino acids. In germline, CDR1 is SGHAT, CDR2 FQNNGV. V was clipped by 5 bases and J by 1 base, with 8 bases between them. The CDR3 region has the DNA TGTGCCAGCAGCAACTATAAGAACACTGAAGCTTTCTTT. It is translated as CASSNYKNTEAFF. The whole variable domain, remainder taken from reference TRBV11-2 and TRBJ1-1, is EAGVAQSPRYKIIEKRQSVAFWCNPISGHATLYWYQQILGQGPKLLIQFQNNGVVDDSQLPKDRFSAERLKGVDSTLKIQPAKLEDSAVYLCASSNYKNTEAFFGQGTRLTVV.

The table lists this clone with a count of one. The V gene is TRBV5-5, the J gene TRBJ2-3; 14 bases fit TRBD2. In germline, CDR1 is SGHKS, CDR2 YYEKEE (reference sequence). The CDR3 length is 15 residues. Unmatched junction bases numbered 1, after V lost 3 bases and J lost 4 bases. CDR3 sequence: CASSWGLAGADTQYF. For the CDR3, the DNA is TGTGCCAGCAGCTGGGGACTAGCGGGGGCAGATACGCAGTATTTT.

This clone was observed a few times. The CDR3 nucleotides are TGTGCCAGCAGCCCGGCGGGGTGGGGCGGAAACACCATATATTTT. Protein: CASSPAGWGGNTIYF. The V and J genes are TRBV5-5 and TRBJ1-3; a weak D match, TRBD1 (5 bases). The germline CDR1 and CDR2 sequences are SGHKS and YYEKEE (reference sequence). V lost 4 bases to trimming and J lost 4 bases, with 15 bases between them. The CDR3 is made up of 15 amino acids.

V is TRBV4-3 and J is TRBJ1-1, with no clear D. V lost 1 base, J lost 4 bases, and 7 bases lay in between. The CDR3 is made up of 13 amino acids. Germline CDR1 and CDR2: LGHNA and YSLEER. The CDR3: CASSQGLSTEAFF. The CDR3, as DNA: TGCGCCAGCAGCCAAGGCCTCAGCACTGAAGCTTTCTTT.

This clone was seen a single time. This chain connects TRBV15 to TRBJ1-1, with 7 bases aligning to TRBD1. Trimming cost V 6 bases and J 5 bases; bases outside gene matches: 12. CDR3 length: 15 residues. Germline-derived CDR1 and CDR2 are LNHNV and YYDKDF (reference sequence). The CDR3 region has the DNA TGTGCCACCAGAGAGACAGGGTTTTCGTTGACTGAAGCTTTCTTT. It codes for CATRETGFSLTEAFF.

The genes are TRBV2 and TRBJ2-2, with 7 bases fitting TRBD2. J lost 1 base, V lost 6 bases, and 5 bases had no gene match. The CDR3 covers 15 residues. In germline, CDR1 is SNHLY, CDR2 FYNNEI. The CDR3 here is CASSPERGNTGELFF. In nucleotides, the CDR3 is TGTGCCAGCAGCCCCGAGCGGGGGAACACCGGGGAGCTGTTTTTT.

This chain's CDR3 is CASSPWTSGRGSGANVLTF. CDR3 in DNA: TGCGCCAGCAGCCCGTGGACTAGCGGGAGAGGGTCTGGGGCCAACGTCCTGACTTTC. The chain links TRBV4-1 to TRBJ2-6, with TRBD2 identical over 13 bases. This CDR3 spans 19 amino acids. Germline CDR1 MGHRA, CDR2 YSYEKL. Unmatched junction bases numbered 7, after V lost 4 bases and J lost 1 base.

J is TRBJ2-7 and V is TRBV6-1; D is unclear. V was shortened by 3 bases and J by 0 bases, with 9 bases between the two germline ends. Germline-derived CDR1 and CDR2 are MNHNS and SASEGT. The CDR3 consists of 14 residues. CDR3 sequence (DNA): TGTGCCAGCAGTGATTACGCGAGCTCCTACGAGCAGTACGTC. Protein sequence: CASSDYASSYEQYV.

As concerns this clone: One end of the junction does not line up with germline, which may come from a read error. This rearrangement joins TRBV7-7 to TRBJ2-5; a possible D gene is TRBD1 (5 bases). Germline CDR1 is SSHAT and CDR2 is FNYEAQ (reference sequence). The CDR3 totals 15 residues. The CDR3 loop reads CASSLGLGQGGTQYF. As DNA, the CDR3 is TGTGCTAGCAGCTTAGGCCTGGGGCAGGGCGGGACCCAGTACTTC.

CDR3 amino acids: CASSLNSLPETQYF. DNA of the CDR3: TGTGCCAGCAGCTTAAATAGCTTGCCGGAGACCCAGTACTTC. V is TRBV7-9 and J is TRBJ2-5; D gene unclear. CDR1 is SEHNR, CDR2 FQNEAQ, per germline (reference sequence). The CDR3 length is 14 residues. Deletions cut 2 bases from V and 5 bases from J, with 12 bases between. The full variable domain, in which reference TRBV7-9 and TRBJ2-5 provide the parts outside the CDR3, is DTGVSQNPRHKITKRGQNVTFRCDPISEHNRLYWYRQTLGQGPEFLTYFQNEAQLEKSRLLSDRFSAERPKGSFSTLEIQRTEQGDSAMYLCASSLNSLPETQYFGPGTRLLVL.

The rearrangement uses TRBV7-8 and TRBJ2-2; tentatively, D is TRBD1 (5 bases). CDR1 is SGHVS, CDR2 FQNEAQ, per germline. There are 15 residues in the CDR3. V lost 3 bases and J 5 bases, leaving 13 bases between the germline ends. The CDR3 loop is CASSFVGPRTGELFF. CDR3 DNA sequence: TGTGCCAGCAGCTTTGTGGGGCCACGGACCGGGGAGCTGTTTTTT.

The rearrangement links TRBV5-1 to TRBJ1-2; no clear D. Looked up from germline, CDR1 is SGHRS and CDR2 is YFSETQ. This CDR3 has 12 amino acids. V was clipped by 0 bases and J by 8 bases, with 8 bases between them. The CDR3 region has the DNA TGCGCCAGCAGCTTGGATGGCCTGGGCTACACCTTC. Its translation: CASSLDGLGYTF.

The V and J genes are TRBV11-2 and TRBJ2-1; weak D call: TRBD2 (6 bases). This CDR3 has 15 amino acids. Looked up from germline, CDR1 is SGHAT and CDR2 is FQNNGV. The germline V and J ends were trimmed by 2 bases and 7 bases, with 15 bases remaining between them. The CDR3 coding sequence is TGTGCCAGCAGCTTATACCGTCTAGCGAGGAATGAGCAGTTCTTC. Protein sequence: CASSLYRLARNEQFF.

This sequence joins TRBV5-6 and TRBJ2-5; 13 bases agree with TRBD2. V lost 4 bases, J lost 5 bases, and 5 bases stayed unmatched. Germline CDR1 and CDR2: SGHDT and YYEEEE. The length of the CDR3 is 15 residues. In nucleotides, the CDR3 is TGTGCCAGCAGCACTAGCGGGGGGGCTGGGGAGACCCAGTACTTC. Protein product: CASSTSGGAGETQYF.

The chain is built from TRBV7-3 and TRBJ2-1; 11 nucleotides line up with TRBD2. Germline lookup yields CDR1 SGHTA and CDR2 FQGTGA. The CDR3 contains 16 residues. V trimming: 4 bases; J trimming: 0 bases; junction bases outside the gene matches: 2. CDR3 loop: CASSSGLAGSYNEQFF. Written as DNA, the CDR3 is TGTGCCAGCAGCTCCGGACTAGCGGGCTCCTACAATGAGCAGTTCTTC.

CDR3 protein: CASSVGPSGTGELFF. CDR3 coding DNA: TGTGCCAGCAGCGTAGGTCCTAGCGGCACCGGGGAGCTGTTTTTT. The V call is TRBV9, the J call TRBJ2-2, with 7 bases lining up with TRBD2. The CDR3 runs to 15 residues. Losses at the gene ends were 0 bases for V and 4 bases for J; bases not matched to a gene: 3. The germline V gene encodes CDR1 SGDLS and CDR2 YYNGEE.

V is TRBV13 and J is TRBJ2-1; tentatively, D is TRBD2 (6 bases). V was pared by 5 bases and J by 5 bases, with 22 bases between. The CDR3 length is 17 residues. Germline-derived CDR1 and CDR2 are PRHDT and FYEKMQ (reference sequence). The CDR3 bases are TGTGCCAGCAGCCTCGAAATCGTTTTAGCGGATCACAATGAGCAGTTCTTC. This encodes CASSLEIVLADHNEQFF.

The chain is built from TRBV7-9 and TRBJ1-4, with no clear D. The germline V gene encodes CDR1 SEHNR and CDR2 FQNEAQ (reference sequence). This CDR3 region has 15 residues. V gave up 1 base and J gave up 5 bases, with 11 bases separating them. Written as DNA, the CDR3 is TGTGCCAGCAGCTTAGTGGCAGTTCGAAATGAAAAACTGTTTTTT. Its protein is CASSLVAVRNEKLFF.